One sample yielded the 16 T cell receptor beta chains listed below, sequenced in a study of response to subunit inactivated influenza vaccine. Via MiXCR, TCRdb re-called the RT-PCR reads, giving one row per CDR3 protein. The table has about 240,000 distinct CDR3 sequences, over 9% seen once. The material was non-naive T cells sorted from PBMCs, obtained less than 15 days before vaccination. The receptor set was obtained from a man aged 50 or older who received an inactivated influenza vaccine.

This clonotype was seen a few times. The chain uses TRBV4-1 and TRBJ2-1, with D uncertain. CDR1 is MGHRA, CDR2 YSYEKL, per germline. The length of the CDR3 is 16 residues. The V end was cut by 4 bases, the J end by 16 bases, with 29 bases between. CDR3 sequence: CASSPLTLGITELEFF. In DNA form, the CDR3 reads TGCGCCAGCAGCCCGTTAACCTTAGGGATTACAGAGCTGGAATTCTTC.

The chain combines TRBV20-1 with TRBJ1-5; 10 nucleotides match TRBD1. The last part of the DNA fits TRBJ2-3 better; the J call may be wrong. The CDR3 extends over 15 amino acids. The germline CDR1 and CDR2 sequences are DFQATT and SNEGSKA (reference sequence). The CDR3 nucleotides are TGCAGTGCTAGGCGGGGACAGGGGAAAGGGCAGCCCCAGTATTTT. The encoded protein is CSARRGQGKGQPQYF.

This chain joins TRBV19 and TRBJ2-5; TRBD1 is a possible D gene (5 bases). The V gene's germline CDR1 is LNHDA and CDR2 SQIVND (reference sequence). V was cut by 4 bases and J by 5 bases, with 14 bases left in between. This CDR3 is built from 14 residues. Here the CDR3 DNA reads TGTGCCAGTAGTAGCACAATGAAGGGGGAGACCCAGTACTTC. This codes for CASSSTMKGETQYF.

The chain carries TRBV5-1 and TRBJ2-1, with TRBD2 matching 10 bases. Germline trimming cut 2 bases from V and 5 bases from J; bases unmatched to any gene: 4. This CDR3 has 15 amino acids. Germline V gene lookup returns CDR1 SGHRS and CDR2 YFSETQ. In DNA form, the CDR3 reads TGCGCCAGCAGCTTTCTAGCGGGGGCCGACAATGAGCAGTTCTTC. Residues: CASSFLAGADNEQFF.

This clonotype has only a few counts. The chain links TRBV7-9 to TRBJ2-1; TRBD2 matches at 10 bases. The CDR3 loop spans 15 amino acids. Germline CDR1 and CDR2: SEHNR and FQNEAQ (reference sequence). With 5 bases clipped from V and 9 bases from J, the junction kept 10 bases outside the gene matches. CDR3 region: CASSTGGSGGGEQFF. In nucleotides, the CDR3 is TGTGCCAGCAGCACAGGTGGGAGCGGGGGGGGTGAGCAGTTCTTC. Complete variable domain (other parts from reference TRBV7-9 and TRBJ2-1): DTGVSQNPRHKITKRGQNVTFRCDPISEHNRLYWYRQTLGQGPEFLTYFQNEAQLEKSRLLSDRFSAERPKGSFSTLEIQRTEQGDSAMYLCASSTGGSGGGEQFFGPGTRLTVL.

In its sample, this clonotype was seen a few times. The chain uses TRBV20-1 and TRBJ2-1; 7 nucleotides match TRBD2. The CDR3 sequence is 12 residues long. V dropped 4 bases and J dropped 8; count of bases not matched to a gene: 5. Germline V gives CDR1 DFQATT, CDR2 SNEGSKA (reference sequence). The CDR3 region has the DNA TGCAGTGCTAAACGGGGAGGGGATGAGCAGTTCTTC. As protein: CSAKRGGDEQFF.

Details on this clonotype: An end of the junction differs from the germline gene, which may be a read error. This chain connects TRBV4-3 to TRBJ2-3; D may be TRBD1 (6 bases). CDR1 and CDR2 (germline): LGHNA, YSLEER. CDR3 size: 16 residues. CDR3 nucleotides: TGCGCCAGCAGCCAAGGTCCGAATAACAGGGCAGATACGCCGTATTTT. Translating it yields CASSQGPNNRADTPYF.

This chain connects TRBV20-1 to TRBJ2-3; D uncertain. The V and J ends lost 0 bases and 0 bases respectively, with 7 bases between them. CDR1 and CDR2 (germline): DFQATT, SNEGSKA (reference sequence). This CDR3 is built from 14 residues. The chain's CDR3 is CSARDHSSTDTQYF. Written as DNA, the CDR3 is TGCAGTGCTAGAGATCACAGCAGCACAGATACGCAGTATTTT.

J is TRBJ1-2 and V is TRBV20-1, with unresolved D. Trimming left V 1 base short and J 10 bases short, with 10 bases between. There are 11 residues in the CDR3. Germline V CDR1 and CDR2: DFQATT, SNEGSKA (reference sequence). CDR3 nucleotide sequence: TGCAGTGCTAGAGGCGAGGAGGACTACACCTTC. Translation: CSARGEEDYTF.

This clonotype appeared many times. V is TRBV5-4 and J is TRBJ2-5, with D perhaps given as TRBD1 or TRBD2 (5 bases each). Germline assignment: CDR1 SGHNT and CDR2 YYREEE (reference sequence). This CDR3 region has 15 residues. V lost 1 base and J lost 7, with 17 bases in between. Here the CDR3 reads CASSLSGPQGGTQYF. In nucleotides, the CDR3 is TGTGCCAGCAGCTTGTCGGGACCTCAAGGTGGGACCCAGTACTTC.

This clonotype has only a few counts. The V gene is TRBV7-2, the J gene TRBJ1-5; D might be TRBD1 (5 bases). The ends were cut back, 5 bases at V and 4 bases at J, with 18 bases in the middle. Germline V lookup: CDR1 SGHTA, CDR2 FQGNSA. This CDR3 region has 16 residues. CDR3 DNA: TGTGCCAGCAGCCCAATGGTCGGACACCAGAATCAGCCCCAGCATTTT. Its translation is CASSPMVGHQNQPQHF.

The sample holds many counts of this clonotype. The genes are TRBV28 and TRBJ2-7; perhaps TRBD2 as D (5 bases). This CDR3 region has 13 residues. The germline V and J ends were trimmed by 1 base and 2 bases, with 6 bases remaining between them. CDR1 MDHEN and CDR2 SYDVKM come from the germline V gene. The CDR3 loop reads CASSLSGTYEQYF. For the CDR3, the DNA is TGTGCCAGCAGTTTATCCGGGACCTACGAGCAGTACTTC.

The chain couples TRBV18 to TRBJ1-6; a weak D match, TRBD1 (6 bases). Deletions cut 2 bases from V and 8 bases from J, with 13 bases between. This CDR3 has 15 residues. CDR1 is KGHSH and CDR2 is LQKENI in the germline V gene. CDR3 nucleotide sequence: TGTGCCAGCTCACCAAGGCCAGGGGCGGATTCACCCCTCCACTTT. Residues: CASSPRPGADSPLHF.

The V and J genes are TRBV4-2 and TRBJ2-1; 10 nucleotides align to TRBD2. The CDR3 is 18 amino acids. Germline values: CDR1 LGHNA, CDR2 YNFKEQ. The ends lost 2 bases at V and 0 bases at J; junction bases unmatched: 7. CDR3 in DNA: TGTGCCAGCAGCCAATCGGGGACTAGCGCTTACTCCTACAATGAGCAGTTCTTC. Translating gives CASSQSGTSAYSYNEQFF.

A few counts support this clonotype. V is TRBV5-6 and J is TRBJ2-3; TRBD2 agrees at 13 bases. The CDR3 is made up of 17 amino acids. The V and J ends lost 2 bases and 5 bases, in that order; junction bases with no gene match: 8. Looked up from germline, CDR1 is SGHDT and CDR2 is YYEEEE. CDR3 bases: TGTGCCAGCAGCTTTCTGAAACTAGCGGGGGGGCGAGATACGCAGTATTTT. Translating it yields CASSFLKLAGGRDTQYF.

A few counts support this clonotype. This sequence joins TRBV4-3 and TRBJ2-6; maybe TRBD2 (5 bases). V was clipped by 0 bases and J by 0 bases, with 12 bases between them. This CDR3 contains 18 residues. Germline CDR1 reads LGHNA; CDR2 reads YSLEER. CDR3 coding DNA: TGCGCCAGCAGCCAAGACGAGGGCCCCCTCTCTGGGGCCAACGTCCTGACTTTC. This sequence encodes CASSQDEGPLSGANVLTF.